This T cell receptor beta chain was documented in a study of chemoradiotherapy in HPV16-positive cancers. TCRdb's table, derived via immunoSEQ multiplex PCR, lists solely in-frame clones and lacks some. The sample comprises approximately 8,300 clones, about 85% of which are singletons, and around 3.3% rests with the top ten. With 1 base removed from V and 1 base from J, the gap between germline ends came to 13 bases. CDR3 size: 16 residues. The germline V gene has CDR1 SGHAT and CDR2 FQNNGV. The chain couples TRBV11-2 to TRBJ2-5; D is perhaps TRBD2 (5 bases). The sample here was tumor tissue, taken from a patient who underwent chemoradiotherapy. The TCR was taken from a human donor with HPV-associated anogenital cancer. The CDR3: CASSLGASRSQETQYF. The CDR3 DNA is TGTGCCAGCAGCTTAGGGGCTAGCAGATCCCAAGAGACCCAGTACTTC.